The source of this TCR beta chain is a study of shared clonotypes between healthy human individuals. Study-level results: Sequencing depth was expected to affect clonotype sharing among donors.

Method: immunoSEQ multiplex PCR; TCRdb's copy keeps in-frame clones and lacks some. The profile shows about 480,000 clones, about four fifths of them singletons. On this clone itself: Antigen: not known.

The receptor comes from a middle-aged woman in good health. Some clones in this sample may be carry-over from other donors' samples. Sequences were obtained from PBMCs.

The CDR3 DNA reads as TGTGCCAGCAGCTTAGTCAGGTTGGGCACCGGGGAGCTGTTTTTT. Amino acids: CASSLVRLGTGELFF. The rearrangement uses TRBV11-2 and TRBJ2-2; D is unclear. Germline CDR1 and CDR2: SGHAT and FQNNGV. Trimming pared 1 base from V and 4 bases from J, leaving 10 bases between. The CDR3 has 15 residues.